This T cell receptor (beta chain) was recovered during a study of T cells of healthy individuals. This CDR3 contains 18 residues. The germline V gene has CDR1 MNHEY and CDR2 SVGEGT. Trimming took 4 bases from V and 4 from J, leaving 23 bases between them. TCRdb re-analysed the 5' RACE reads in MiXCR, keeping a single row per CDR3 protein. The table has about 82,000 distinct CDR3 sequences, about 4.8% seen once; the top ten hold about 7.5%. The rearrangement joins TRBV6-2 or TRBV6-3 to TRBJ1-5, with D possibly TRBD1 on 6 matching bases. The clonotype was recovered from a female donor in good health. CDR3 sequence (DNA): TGTGCCAGCAGTTCCTTCATAGGAGCAGGGGAGAGAAATCAGCCCCAGCATTTT. Translation: CASSSFIGAGERNQPQHF.